One sample yielded the 27 T cell receptor beta chains listed below, sequenced in a study of T cells in Graves' hyperthyroidism and ophthalmopathy. Amplified TCR beta CDR3 regions derived from RNA transcripts. With the HTBI primer set, the TCR CDR3 went through a first round of RT-PCR. MiXCR, run by TCRdb on the multiplex PCR reads, gives a single entry per CDR3 protein. The data show under 400,000 distinct CDR3 sequences, approximately 15% seen once. The sequencing sample was made of blood. Source of these receptors: a woman between 55 and 75 years old with Graves' hyperthyroidism.

A word on this clonotype: A much bigger clone sits one base away, suggesting this may be a read error. This chain connects TRBV16 to TRBJ2-1, with 7 bases lining up with TRBD2. V gave up 4 bases and J gave up 7 bases; unmatched junction bases: 16. There are 17 residues in the CDR3. Germline CDR1 reads KGHSY; CDR2 reads FQNENV. CDR3 amino acids: CASSLLTDGGSSNEQFF. DNA for the CDR3: TGTGCCAGCAGCCTACTAACCGACGGGGGGTCATCAAATGAGCAGTTCTTC.

The table lists this clonotype with a few counts. The chain uses TRBV10-3 and TRBJ2-3, with TRBD2 identical over 15 bases. The CDR3 is 15 amino acids. V shed 6 bases, J shed 3 bases, and the junction held 1 base outside the gene matches. CDR1 and CDR2 from the germline V gene are ENHRY and SYGVKD. The CDR3 nucleotides are TGTGCCATCAGGGGGACTAGCGGGAGGACAGATACGCAGTATTTT. Residues: CAIRGTSGRTDTQYF.

In its sample, this clonotype was seen many times. The chain employs TRBV29-1 and TRBJ1-1; 8 bases agree with TRBD1. The germline V gene encodes CDR1 SQVTM and CDR2 ANQGSEA. This CDR3 has 13 residues. The V segment lost 5 bases and the J segment 4 bases; nucleotides outside the gene matches: 6. CDR3 protein: CSVPGQGGTEAFF. The DNA for the CDR3 is TGCAGCGTTCCCGGACAGGGTGGCACTGAAGCTTTCTTT.

This clonotype was counted only a few times. This chain links TRBV11-3 with TRBJ2-7, with TRBD1 identical over 8 bases. Germline CDR1 and CDR2: SGHNT and YENEEA. The CDR3 totals 12 residues. V shed 3 bases, J shed 12 bases, and the junction held 7 bases outside the gene matches. CDR3 DNA sequence: TGTGCCAGCAGCTTTGGGCGGGACAGGCCGTACTTC. Translated: CASSFGRDRPYF.

The table lists this clonotype with many counts. This rearrangement joins TRBV20-1 to TRBJ2-1, with 14 bases fitting TRBD2. Germline loops: CDR1 DFQATT, CDR2 SNEGSKA (reference sequence). The CDR3 is 20 residues long. V lost 1 base, J lost 4 bases, and 15 bases stayed unmatched. CDR3 sequence reads: CSARGAGTGGTSGRYNEQFF. CDR3 sequence (DNA): TGCAGTGCTAGAGGTGCCGGGACAGGGGGGACTAGCGGGAGATACAATGAGCAGTTCTTC.

This clonotype has a handful of counts. The chain combines TRBV4-1 with TRBJ2-2; D could derive from TRBD1 or TRBD2 (6 bases each). The V gene's germline CDR1 is MGHRA and CDR2 YSYEKL. V was clipped by 3 bases and J by 3 bases, with 11 bases between them. The length of the CDR3 is 15 residues. The CDR3 is CASSHEGGYTGELFF. The CDR3 DNA follows: TGCGCCAGCAGCCATGAGGGGGGCTACACCGGGGAGCTGTTTTTT.

This clonotype was picked up a small number of times. The rearrangement uses TRBV3-1 and TRBJ2-7, with 11 bases fitting TRBD2. The V gene end was trimmed by 3 bases and the J gene end by 6 bases; junction bases not matched to a gene: 7. The germline CDR1 and CDR2 sequences are LGHDT and YNNKEL (reference sequence). The CDR3 loop spans 15 amino acids. The CDR3 here is CASSHTSGRLFEQYF. In DNA form, the CDR3 reads TGTGCCAGCAGCCATACTAGCGGGAGATTATTCGAGCAGTACTTC.

Many counts were recorded for this clonotype. The rearrangement uses TRBV18 and TRBJ2-7; D uncertain. The CDR3 has 14 residues. CDR1 is KGHSH and CDR2 is LQKENI in the germline V gene. V lost 3 bases to trimming and J lost 2 bases, with 11 bases between them. The CDR3 DNA reads as TGTGCCAGCTCACCCGGCAAGGGAACCTACGAGCAGTACTTC. Translating it yields CASSPGKGTYEQYF.

The rearrangement links TRBV10-2 to TRBJ1-2, with D perhaps matching TRBD1 (6 bases). The V gene's germline CDR1 is WSHSY and CDR2 SAAADI. V lost 6 bases, J lost 3 bases, and 14 bases lay in between. CDR3 length: 14 amino acids. The CDR3 loop reads CASSPLGADYGYTF. As DNA, the CDR3 is TGCGCCAGCAGCCCGCTGGGGGCCGACTATGGCTACACCTTC.

The chain employs TRBV24-1 and TRBJ1-2; 7 positions agree with TRBD1. The V gene's germline CDR1 is KGHDR and CDR2 SFDVKD. Unmatched junction bases numbered 14, after V lost 2 bases and J lost 3 bases. CDR3 length equals 18 residues. The CDR3 spells CATSDSIAGTVKHYGYTF. The CDR3 bases are TGTGCCACCAGTGATTCCATAGCCGGGACAGTGAAACACTATGGCTACACCTTC.

The chain recombines TRBV20-1 with TRBJ2-7; no firm D call. V lost 0 bases, J lost 3 bases, and 6 bases lay in between. Germline-derived CDR1 and CDR2 are DFQATT and SNEGSKA (reference sequence). The CDR3 extends over 12 amino acids. The CDR3 nucleotides are TGCAGTGCTAGAGAAGGGAACTACGAGCAGTACTTC. Translated, it gives CSAREGNYEQYF.

This clonotype was seen repeatedly, ten times or more. The CDR3 bases are TGTGCCAGCAGCTACGGGATTCAAGAGACCCAGTACTTC. Translating gives CASSYGIQETQYF. This chain connects TRBV7-8 to TRBJ2-5; D may be TRBD2 (5 bases). Trimming took off 4 bases at V and 2 bases at J, with 8 bases between the two ends. The CDR3 length is 13 residues. The germline V gene has CDR1 SGHVS and CDR2 FQNEAQ.

The V and J genes are TRBV9 and TRBJ2-3; 10 nucleotides line up with TRBD2. The CDR3 contains 15 residues. Trimming removed 5 bases from V and 1 base from J; junction bases left unmatched: 4. The germline CDR1 and CDR2 sequences are SGDLS and YYNGEE. The CDR3 region is CASRAGTSGTDTQYF. As DNA, the CDR3 is TGTGCCAGCAGGGCCGGGACTAGCGGCACAGATACGCAGTATTTT.

At least ten counts were recorded for this clonotype. The rearrangement links TRBV7-3 to TRBJ1-1; D remains ambiguous. V was cut by 6 bases and J by 3 bases, with 11 bases left in between. CDR3 size: 13 residues. Germline assignment: CDR1 SGHTA and CDR2 FQGTGA. The DNA of the CDR3 is TGTGCCAGCAGATCCCAAGCGGACACTGAAGCTTTCTTT. Translated, it gives CASRSQADTEAFF. The full variable domain, completed using reference TRBV7-3 and TRBJ1-1, is GAGVSQTPSNKVTEKGKYVELRCDPISGHTALYWYRQSLGQGPEFLIYFQGTGAADDSGLPNDRFFAVRPEGSVSTLKIQRTERGDSAVYLCASRSQADTEAFFGQGTRLTVV.

This clonotype was observed a few times. The chain employs TRBV24-1 and TRBJ1-5; no clear D gene. The CDR3 sequence is 14 residues long. Trimming cost V 2 bases and J 5 bases, with 9 bases left between them. The germline gives CDR1 KGHDR, CDR2 SFDVKD. The CDR3 region is CATSDYNLDQPQHF. The CDR3, as DNA: TGTGCCACCAGTGATTACAATCTCGATCAGCCCCAGCATTTT.

At least ten counts were recorded for this clonotype. The V and J genes are TRBV19 and TRBJ2-2, with 14 bases aligning to TRBD2. CDR3 length equals 17 residues. Looked up from germline, CDR1 is LNHDA and CDR2 is SQIVND (reference sequence). Trimming removed 4 bases from V and 5 bases from J; junction bases left unmatched: 6. DNA of the CDR3: TGTGCCAGTAGTAGAAGCGGGACTAGCGGGAGTACCGGGGAGCTGTTTTTT. Protein sequence: CASSRSGTSGSTGELFF.

The V call is TRBV12-3 or TRBV12-4, the J call TRBJ2-7, with D perhaps TRBD2 (5 bases). This CDR3 has 14 residues. V lost 6 bases and J lost 3, with 15 bases in between. This CDR3 reads CASSRSGTVYEQYF. In nucleotides, the CDR3 is TGTGCCAGCAGCCGGAGCGGAACAGTCTACGAGCAGTACTTC.

In its sample, this clonotype was seen many times. This chain links TRBV18 with TRBJ2-7, with 7 bases matching TRBD1. After removal of 3 bases from V and 0 bases from J, the junction contained 8 bases not matched to a gene. The CDR3 is 16 residues long. Germline CDR1 and CDR2: KGHSH and LQKENI. The DNA for the CDR3 is TGTGCCAGCTCACCCTCTAGGACAGGAACCTCCTACGAGCAGTACTTC. As protein: CASSPSRTGTSYEQYF.

In this sample, this clonotype turned up many times. The chain recombines TRBV20-1 with TRBJ2-1; 7 bases agree with TRBD2. CDR3 length: 14 amino acids. V shed 3 bases and J 2 bases; nucleotides not matched to a gene: 4. Germline CDR1 and CDR2: DFQATT and SNEGSKA (reference sequence). CDR3 protein: CSASGGSPYNEQFF. CDR3 coding DNA: TGCAGTGCTAGTGGCGGGAGTCCCTACAATGAGCAGTTCTTC.

This clonotype has at least ten counts. The chain uses TRBV6-5 and TRBJ1-5, with 7 nucleotides matching TRBD1. After removal of 2 bases from V and 3 bases from J, the junction contained 4 bases not matched to a gene. Germline assignment: CDR1 MNHEY and CDR2 SVGAGI. The CDR3 spans 15 residues. The CDR3 loop is CASSYEQGNNQPQHF. The CDR3 coding sequence is TGTGCCAGCAGTTACGAACAGGGGAACAATCAGCCCCAGCATTTT.

This clonotype was recorded at least ten times. The genes are TRBV2 and TRBJ2-1; 8 bases are shared with TRBD2. CDR3 size: 15 residues. The V and J ends lost 6 bases and 4 bases, in that order; junction bases with no gene match: 8. Germline V gene lookup returns CDR1 SNHLY and CDR2 FYNNEI. The CDR3 sequence: CASRPQSSGYNEQFF. Here the CDR3 DNA reads TGTGCCAGCAGACCCCAGTCTAGCGGGTACAATGAGCAGTTCTTC.

This clonotype was seen a handful of times. V gene TRBV10-1 combines with J gene TRBJ2-3; D possibly corresponds to TRBD2 (5 bases). Per the germline V gene, CDR1 is WNHNN and CDR2 is SYGVQD (reference sequence). The germline V and J ends were trimmed by 8 bases and 2 bases, with 17 bases remaining between them. This CDR3 comprises 15 residues. CDR3 DNA sequence: TGCGCCAGCTCCGAGCGGAGAACTTCCACAGATACGCAGTATTTT. Amino acids: CASSERRTSTDTQYF.

There are many counts of this clonotype. The CDR3 DNA reads TGTGCCTGGAGGAACGTACTAGCGGGCGTCTACGAGCAGTACTTC. It is translated as CAWRNVLAGVYEQYF. The chain joins TRBV30 to TRBJ2-7, with 9 bases matching TRBD2. CDR3 size: 15 residues. The germline CDR1 and CDR2 sequences are GTSNPN and SVGIG (reference sequence). The V and J ends lost 3 bases and 3 bases, in that order; junction bases with no gene match: 9.

This clonotype was seen many times. The chain is built from TRBV20-1 and TRBJ1-1, with D unresolved. The germline V gene has CDR1 DFQATT and CDR2 SNEGSKA (reference sequence). Trimming cost V 0 bases and J 7 bases, with 15 bases left between them. This CDR3 region has 14 residues. The CDR3 loop is CSAREGSAGGEAFF. In DNA, the CDR3 is TGCAGTGCTAGAGAGGGGTCGGCCGGCGGTGAAGCTTTCTTT.

This clonotype was counted only a few times. The rearrangement uses TRBV9 and TRBJ2-3; TRBD1 agrees at 9 bases. The CDR3 has 15 residues. J gave up 6 bases and V 5 bases, and 10 bases lay outside the gene matches. Germline V lookup: CDR1 SGDLS, CDR2 YYNGEE. Here the CDR3 DNA reads TGTGCCAGCAGTACCTGGACAGGGGAGTACGATACGCAGTATTTT. Translated, it gives CASSTWTGEYDTQYF.

At least ten counts were recorded for this clonotype. The rearrangement links TRBV29-1 to TRBJ2-5; D not certain. Germline lookup yields CDR1 SQVTM and CDR2 ANQGSEA. V gave up 7 bases and J gave up 0 bases, with 9 bases separating them. The CDR3 runs 12 residues. CDR3 loop: CSARINQETQYF. CDR3 nucleotide sequence: TGCAGCGCGCGGATCAACCAAGAGACCCAGTACTTC.

The sample holds many counts of this clonotype. The chain carries TRBV5-1 and TRBJ2-7, with TRBD2 matching 8 bases. Losses at the gene ends were 0 bases for V and 2 bases for J; bases not matched to a gene: 4. The CDR3 has 15 residues. Germline V lookup: CDR1 SGHRS, CDR2 YFSETQ. For the CDR3, the DNA is TGCGCCAGCAGCTTGGATCGGGAGGGCCCCTACGAGCAGTACTTC. This translates into CASSLDREGPYEQYF.